Listed below are T cell receptor beta chains from one sample, sequenced in a study of blood T cell repertoires in COVID-19. Clones were read by immunoSEQ multiplex PCR, and TCRdb kept only the in-frame ones, dropping some. The sample has 390,000 or so clones, almost 90% seen once. The sample comprised peripheral blood. The receptors shown here come from a man between 18 and 29 years old with active or convalescent COVID-19. CDR3s include the opening cysteine and the closing phenylalanine or tryptophan. The D gene is left open where the match is weak. Clone size, where shown, is once, few, many, or a class for clones that have expanded.

>NA|TRBJ2-3|TRBV9|NA
TGTGCCAGCAGCGTAGTTTCTGGGCCAGATACGCAGTATTTT
CASSVVSGPDTQYF
>NA|TRBJ2-3|TRBV7-6|NA
TGTGCCAGCAGTTACGGAGGACAGCTTACAGATACGCAGTATTTT
CASSYGGQLTDTQYF
>NA|TRBJ2-2|TRBV6-5|TRBD1
TGTGCCAGCCCGGGACAGGTCAACACCGGGGAGCTGTTTTTT
CASPGQVNTGELFF
>NA|TRBJ1-5|TRBV5-5|TRBD1
TGTGCCAGCAGTTGGGGGACAGGGGGTAACCAGCCCCAGCATTTT
CASSWGTGGNQPQHF
>NA|TRBJ2-1|TRBV7-6|TRBD1
TGTGCCAGCAGCTTAGGGGGGACAGGGATGGATGAGCAGTTCTTC
CASSLGGTGMDEQFF
>NA|TRBJ1-6|TRBV7-2|TRBD1
TGTGCCAGCAGCTTAGACCCGGCAGGGGGATCACCCCTCCACTTT
CASSLDPAGGSPLHF
>NA|TRBJ2-2|TRBV29-1|NA
TGCAGCGTTCGCCCCCCGGGGGAGAAGAACACCGGGGAGCTGTTTTTT
CSVRPPGEKNTGELFF
>NA|TRBJ2-3|TRBV2|TRBD2
TGTGCCAGCACCAGAGGGCTAGCGGGGGAACTTTTCACAGATACGCAGTATTTT
CASTRGLAGELFTDTQYF
>NA|TRBJ1-3|TRBV2|NA
TGTGCCAGCAGCGACGACAGTGACGGAAACACCATATATTTT
CASSDDSDGNTIYF
>NA|TRBJ1-1|TRBV7-2|NA
TGTGCCAGCAGCTTAGAGCCGCGAGTCCTGAACACTGAAGCTTTCTTT
CASSLEPRVLNTEAFF
>NA|TRBJ2-7|TRBV7-9|NA
TGTGCCAGCAGCTTGAGAAGCTACGAGCAGTACTTC
CASSLRSYEQYF
>NA|TRBJ2-5|TRBV7-3|TRBD2
TGTGCCAGCAGCTCGGGACTAAGCGGGCGCGATTCGACAGAGACCCAGTACTTC
CASSSGLSGRDSTETQYF
>NA|TRBJ2-7|TRBV6-5|TRBD1
TGTGCCAGCAGTCTCGGGACAGCGCCGGCCGAGCAGTACTTC
CASSLGTAPAEQYF
>once|TRBJ2-3|TRBV4-1|TRBD1
TGCGCCAGCAGCCAAGGGTCGTCGACAGGGGCCACAGATACGCAGTATTTT
CASSQGSSTGATDTQYF
>NA|TRBJ1-1|TRBV19|NA
TGTGCCAGTAGTATAAATGGAGGTCTCACTGAAGCTTTCTTT
CASSINGGLTEAFF
>NA|TRBJ1-2|TRBV24-1|NA
TGTGCCACCAGTGATTTTGGGGGGGACTATGGCTACACCTTC
CATSDFGGDYGYTF
>once|TRBJ1-5|TRBV18|NA
TGTGCCAGCTCACCCGGGTATAGCAATCAGCCCCAGCATTTT
CASSPGYSNQPQHF
>NA|TRBJ2-2|TRBV14|TRBD2
TGTGCCAGCAGCTGGGCTAGCGGGAGCGGGAGCACCGGGGAGCTGTTTTTT
CASSWASGSGSTGELFF
>NA|TRBJ1-2|TRBV28|TRBD1
TGTGCCAGCAGAAACAGGGGAGGTGGTGGCTACACCTTC
CASRNRGGGGYTF
>NA|TRBJ2-1|TRBV27|NA
TGTGCCAGCAGTCCTAACACCGCTAGCAATGAGCAGTTCTTC
CASSPNTASNEQFF
>NA|TRBJ2-5|TRBV3-1/TRBV3-2|NA
TGTGCCAGCAGCCACCCCGGAGCTGCAAGGGGCCAGTACTTC
CASSHPGAARGQYF
>NA|TRBJ1-3|TRBV6-5|TRBD1
TGTGCCAGCAGTAACGACAGGGGATCGGGAAACACCATATATTTT
CASSNDRGSGNTIYF
>NA|TRBJ2-3|TRBV2|NA
TGTGCCAGCAGTGAACTTGGGGGGTCTTTCACAGATACGCAGTATTTT
CASSELGGSFTDTQYF
>NA|TRBJ1-2|TRBV24-1|TRBD1
TGTGCCACCAGTGCCCCCGTTGGGCAGGGGGATCTAAATGGCTACACCTTC
CATSAPVGQGDLNGYTF
>NA|TRBJ1-1|TRBV12-5|NA
TGTGCTAGTGGTTTTGATGCCGCCGGAGCTTTCTTT
CASGFDAAGAFF
>NA|TRBJ2-1|TRBV7-2|NA
TGTGCCAGCAGCTTAACGGGATATGAGCAGTTCTTC
CASSLTGYEQFF
>NA|TRBJ2-5|TRBV27|NA
TGTGCCAGCAGTCCTAGCGATTTAGTGAGGACCCAGTACTTC
CASSPSDLVRTQYF
>NA|TRBJ2-4|TRBV6-5|TRBD2
TGTGCCAGCAGCCGCGGGGGACTGGCTGTAAACATTCAGTACTTT
CASSRGGLAVNIQYF
>NA|TRBJ1-2|TRBV7-9|TRBD1
TGTGCCAGCAGCAAAATGGGACAGAGGGTCTATGGCTACACCTTC
CASSKMGQRVYGYTF
>once|TRBJ2-1|TRBV7-8|NA
TGTGCCAGCAAGGGCGGGGGCCAAATTAATGAGCAGTTCTTC
CASKGGGQINEQFF
>NA|TRBJ2-3|TRBV10-3|NA
TGTGCCATCAGGGCTAGCCCAGATACGCAGTATTTT
CAIRASPDTQYF
>NA|TRBJ2-7|TRBV5-1|TRBD1
TGCGCCAGCAGCACATCGACAGGGGGCTACGAGCAGTACTTC
CASSTSTGGYEQYF
>NA|TRBJ1-3|TRBV3-1/TRBV3-2|NA
TGTGCCAGCAGCCGCGGCGGCTCTGGAAACACCATATATTTT
CASSRGGSGNTIYF
>NA|TRBJ2-5|TRBV20-1|NA
TGCAGTGCTAGTTTAGGGGCTGAGACCCAGTACTTC
CSASLGAETQYF
>NA|TRBJ1-1|TRBV20-1|NA
TGCAGTGCTAGTAGGGGGGGCTCCGGGACTGAAGCTTTCTTT
CSASRGGSGTEAFF
>few|TRBJ2-1|TRBV7-3|TRBD2
TGTGCCAGCAGCTTGCTAGCGGGAGACGTTTACAATGAGCAGTTCTTC
CASSLLAGDVYNEQFF
>NA|TRBJ1-4|TRBV7-9|TRBD1
TGTGCCAGCAGCTTAGGGACAGGGACTAATGAAAAACTGTTTTTT
CASSLGTGTNEKLFF
>NA|TRBJ1-4|TRBV3-1/TRBV3-2|NA
TGTGCCAGCAGCCAAAGGGGTGCAACTAATGAAAAACTGTTTTTT
CASSQRGATNEKLFF
>NA|TRBJ2-3|TRBV7-2|NA
TGTGCCAGCAGCACCCCCTCGGGGGGCCGGTATTTT
CASSTPSGGRYF
>once|TRBJ2-7|TRBV4-3|TRBD2
TGCGCCAGCAGCTCGACTAGCGGGACCTACGAGCAGTACTTC
CASSSTSGTYEQYF
>NA|TRBJ2-7|TRBV21-1|NA
TGTGCCAGCACCAGGACTAGCGGGACCCTCTCCTACGAGCAGTACTTC
CASTRTSGTLSYEQYF
>NA|TRBJ2-7|TRBV5-8|NA
TGTGCCAGCAGCGTCAGAACAGGGACCCTTCTATACGAGCAGTACTTC
CASSVRTGTLLYEQYF
>NA|TRBJ2-2|TRBV19|TRBD2
TGTGCCAGTAGTAGTAGCGGGAGCGTTCGGACCGGGGAGCTGTTTTTT
CASSSSGSVRTGELFF
>once|TRBJ1-5|TRBV19|NA
TGTCTATACGGGCGGGGGGATAGCAATCAGCCCCAGCATTTT
CLYGRGDSNQPQHF
>NA|TRBJ1-2|TRBV5-5|TRBD1
TGTGCCAGCACCTCTTGGGATGGGGACAGAAACTATGGCTACACCTTC
CASTSWDGDRNYGYTF
>NA|TRBJ1-1|TRBV9|NA
TGTGCCAGCAGCGTAGGGGCACAGAACACTGAAGCTTTCTTT
CASSVGAQNTEAFF
>NA|TRBJ2-5|TRBV7-2|NA
TGTGCCAGCACCCCATCACAAGAGACCCAGTACTTC
CASTPSQETQYF
>NA|TRBJ2-5|TRBV11-2|NA
TGTGCCACGAGGGAGGGCTTTGGGACACATGGCGAGACCCAGTACTTC
CATREGFGTHGETQYF
>NA|TRBJ1-6|TRBV5-8|TRBD1
TGTGCCAGCAGCTTGGGGGTAGGGGGCAGTTCACCCCTCCACTTT
CASSLGVGGSSPLHF
>NA|TRBJ1-2|TRBV28|TRBD1
TGTGCCAGCAGTTTTTCCGGGACAGGGAACGGCTACACCTTC
CASSFSGTGNGYTF
>NA|TRBJ1-1|TRBV5-6|TRBD1
TGTGCCAGCAGCTTTCGACAGGGGCGGGATGAAGCTTTCTTT
CASSFRQGRDEAFF
>NA|TRBJ2-5|TRBV7-9|NA
TGTGCCAGCAGCTCTCCAGGGGCTAGGGAGACCCAGTACTTC
CASSSPGARETQYF
>NA|TRBJ2-5|TRBV24-1|NA
TGTGCCACCAGTGATCCGGGATCTAGAAGGGAGACCCAGTACTTC
CATSDPGSRRETQYF
>NA|TRBJ1-5|TRBV3-1/TRBV3-2|TRBD1
TGTGCCAGCAGCACAGGGGGCAATCAGCCCCAGCATTTT
CASSTGGNQPQHF
>NA|TRBJ2-7|TRBV28|TRBD1
TGTGCCAGCAGTACGCGACAGGGTAGCTCCTACGAGCAGTACTTC
CASSTRQGSSYEQYF
>NA|TRBJ1-4|TRBV4-2|NA
TGTGCCAGCAGCCAACCTTCTGAAAAACTGTTTTTT
CASSQPSEKLFF